This record looks at one T cell receptor beta chain sequence and its context. Its antigen is as yet unknown. PCR amplification relied on 60 Vbeta primers (plus 13 Jbeta primers). In the original analysis: Later, an analysis found about 77 million unique TCR beta chains, and roughly 10 million of these were shared. Assay used: immunoSEQ multiplex PCR; TCRdb lists only in-frame clones, some missing. V and J calls and clone size follow that table, whereas D and trimming were derived from the DNA. The sample has about 170,000 clones, 80% to 90% seen once; the top ten hold approximately 0.8%. CDR1 is MDHEN, CDR2 SYDVKM, per germline. This CDR3 spans 16 amino acids. The ends were cut back, 5 bases at V and 0 bases at J, with 13 bases in the middle. This record belongs to a study of cytomegalovirus exposure and HLA in healthy donors. Study observations and caveats: In a later analysis, several top co-occurrence clusters appeared linked to parvovirus B19, influenza, CMV and Epstein-Barr virus. A later analysis found that most CMV-associated TCR beta chains appeared HLA-restricted.

This rearrangement joins TRBV28 to TRBJ2-2; perhaps TRBD2 as D (6 bases). Sequenced sample: PBMCs. This receptor was taken from a woman aged 18-29 years in good health and CMV-seronegative. DNA of the CDR3: TGTGCCAGCAGTCGTCGGACTACTTCGAACACCGGGGAGCTGTTTTTT. This gives the protein CASSRRTTSNTGELFF.